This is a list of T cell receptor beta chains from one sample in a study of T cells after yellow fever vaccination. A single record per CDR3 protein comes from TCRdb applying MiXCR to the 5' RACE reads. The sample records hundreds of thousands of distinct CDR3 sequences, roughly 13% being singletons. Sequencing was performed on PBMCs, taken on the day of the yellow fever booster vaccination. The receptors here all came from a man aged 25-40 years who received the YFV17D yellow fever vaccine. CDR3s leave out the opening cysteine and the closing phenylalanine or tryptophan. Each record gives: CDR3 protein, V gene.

CDR3 protein: ASTVTGANTGELF
V gene: TRBV12-3/TRBV12-4

CDR3 protein: ASSLGGENTEAF
V gene: TRBV5-8

CDR3 protein: ASSLDEFVYEQY
V gene: TRBV11-2

CDR3 protein: AISAREYGYNEQF
V gene: TRBV10-3

CDR3 protein: ASSSLESLWY
V gene: TRBV7-9

CDR3 protein: SAYVSDQRERDNEQF
V gene: TRBV20-1

CDR3 protein: ASSTTRAKNIQY
V gene: TRBV6-1

CDR3 protein: ATSTRTDKRTQY
V gene: TRBV15

CDR3 protein: ASIQYGTGGGWNEQF
V gene: TRBV27

CDR3 protein: ASSLSGPGMTEETQY
V gene: TRBV7-2

CDR3 protein: ASSLAGTVDTQY
V gene: TRBV5-1

CDR3 protein: ASSLAGGLNIQY
V gene: TRBV27

CDR3 protein: ASSQEGLAGDTDTQY
V gene: TRBV4-2

CDR3 protein: ASTKGREDEQF
V gene: TRBV12-3/TRBV12-4

CDR3 protein: ASSYSSWGKETQY
V gene: TRBV6-5

CDR3 protein: ASSQDFASGEPEQF
V gene: TRBV3-1

CDR3 protein: SAEPFSSGTVDTQY
V gene: TRBV20-1

CDR3 protein: ASSLALQTYYGYT
V gene: TRBV7-2